The T cell receptor beta chain under discussion was sequenced for a study of early T cells in non-severe SARS-CoV-2 infection. Study as a whole: The input, bulk RNA from unsorted whole blood, was sequenced, and chains were unpaired. Study-level results: Matching with VDJdb favored anti-spike CD8 responses (missing private and CD4 specificities).

Unique molecular identifiers were affixed to single, distinct cDNA molecules. Each CDR3 protein gets one entry after TCRdb re-called the 5' RACE reads with MiXCR. The data contain about 67,000 distinct CDR3 sequences, roughly 10% of them seen just once; the ten biggest clones take up about 3.8%. The length of the CDR3 is 11 residues. Germline V gives CDR1 SGHRS, CDR2 YFSETQ. Turning to this clonotype: Its antigen is still unknown. A much bigger clone sits one base away, suggesting this may be a read error.

The rearrangement uses TRBV5-1 and TRBJ2-1; possible D gene TRBD1, 6 bases. The sequencing input was whole blood. This clonotype was obtained from an adult who was a healthcare worker with PCR-confirmed SARS-CoV-2 infection or an uninfected control (not recorded which). Here the CDR3 reads CTSSFRGPQFF. DNA of the CDR3: TGCACCAGCAGCTTCAGGGGCCCTCAGTTCTTC.